The 9 T cell receptor beta chains below all came from one sample that was sequenced in a study of T cells in Graves' hyperthyroidism and ophthalmopathy. From RNA transcripts, TCR beta CDR3 regions were amplified. The primer set for the first-round RT-PCR of the TCR CDR3 was HTBI. Using its own MiXCR run on the multiplex PCR reads, TCRdb lists one record per CDR3 protein. Of approximately 410,000 distinct CDR3 sequences in the sample, roughly 14% were seen once. The sequenced material came from blood. The origin of the receptors is a young man with Graves' ophthalmopathy.

This clonotype has just a few counts. V is TRBV5-1 and J is TRBJ2-5; 9 bases are a match to TRBD1. The CDR3 covers 14 residues. Unmatched junction bases numbered 9, after V lost 6 bases and J lost 6 bases. Germline V gene data show CDR1 as SGHRS and CDR2 as YFSETQ. Here the CDR3 reads CASKPGTGQKTQYF. The CDR3 DNA follows: TGCGCCAGCAAGCCCGGGACAGGGCAAAAGACCCAGTACTTC.

There are many counts of this clonotype. The chain couples TRBV5-1 to TRBJ2-7; D ambiguous. Trimming removed 4 bases at V and 0 bases at J, with 8 bases between. CDR1 and CDR2 (germline): SGHRS, YFSETQ. The CDR3 is 13 amino acids. CDR3 sequence reads: CASSRTVSYEQYF. The CDR3 region has the DNA TGCGCCAGCAGCCGCACGGTCTCCTACGAGCAGTACTTC.

This clonotype was counted ten times or more. The chain links TRBV30 to TRBJ1-5, with D hard to call. The germline CDR1 and CDR2 sequences are GTSNPN and SVGIG (reference sequence). The CDR3 has 13 amino acids. V lost 2 bases and J lost 5, with 10 bases in between. The CDR3 coding sequence is TGTGCCTGGAGTCCCCAGCAGGATCAGCCCCAGCATTTT. It specifies CAWSPQQDQPQHF.

The chain recombines TRBV10-3 with TRBJ2-1, with D perhaps matching TRBD1 or TRBD2 (6 bases each). V lost 7 bases to trimming and J lost 7 bases, with 14 bases between them. The CDR3 covers 13 residues. Germline values: CDR1 ENHRY, CDR2 SYGVKD. The CDR3 here is CAINPEGGNEQFF. CDR3 sequence (DNA): TGTGCCATCAACCCGGAGGGGGGAAATGAGCAGTTCTTC.

At least ten counts were recorded for this clonotype. V is TRBV20-1 and J is TRBJ2-5; 7 nucleotides line up with TRBD1. CDR1 DFQATT and CDR2 SNEGSKA come from the germline V gene (reference sequence). Trimming at V came to 7 bases and at J to 2 bases, leaving 7 bases not matched to a gene. The CDR3 length is 13 residues. For the CDR3, the DNA is TGCAGTGTGCCGGACAGGCTACAAGAGACCCAGTACTTC. Protein: CSVPDRLQETQYF.

This clonotype was counted at least ten times. V usage is TRBV6-1 and J usage is TRBJ1-2, with TRBD1 matching over 8 bases. CDR1 is MNHNS and CDR2 is SASEGT in the germline V gene. With 11 bases clipped from V and 7 bases from J, the junction kept 15 bases outside the gene matches. CDR3 size: 14 residues. The CDR3 sequence: CAGTKGQGTGGYTF. CDR3 in DNA: TGTGCCGGCACCAAAGGACAGGGCACGGGTGGCTACACCTTC.

The CDR3 sequence is CASSTQRGGLETQYF. The CDR3 nucleotides read TGTGCCAGCAGTACACAGAGGGGGGGTTTGGAGACCCAGTACTTC. This sequence joins TRBV2 and TRBJ2-5, with D maybe TRBD2 (7 bases). Germline values: CDR1 SNHLY, CDR2 FYNNEI. V lost 5 bases to trimming and J lost 5 bases, with 18 bases between them. This CDR3 is built from 15 residues. The complete variable domain, with remaining parts taken from reference TRBV2 and TRBJ2-5, reads EPEVTQTPSHQVTQMGQEVILRCVPISNHLYFYWYRQILGQKVEFLVSFYNNEISEKSEIFDDQFSVERPDGSNFTLKIRSTKLEDSAMYFCASSTQRGGLETQYFGPGTRLLVL.

This clonotype showed up many times. The gene calls are TRBV4-2 and TRBJ2-1, with TRBD2 matching 10 bases. Germline V gives CDR1 LGHNA, CDR2 YNFKEQ. The CDR3 sequence is 16 residues long. With V trimmed by 1 base and J by 5 bases, 5 bases remained unmatched. CDR3 amino acids: CASSQGLAGGDNEQFF. The CDR3 coding sequence is TGTGCCAGCAGCCAAGGCTTAGCGGGGGGCGACAATGAGCAGTTCTTC.

Many counts were recorded for this clonotype. The V gene is TRBV24-1, the J gene TRBJ2-7, with 10 positions matching TRBD1. Germline V gives CDR1 KGHDR, CDR2 SFDVKD. J gave up 5 bases and V 2 bases, and 2 bases lay outside the gene matches. CDR3 length: 14 residues. The CDR3 bases are TGTGCCACCAGTGATTGGGGACAGGGGAACGAGCAGTACTTC. Translation gives CATSDWGQGNEQYF.